The rows below give T cell receptor beta chains drawn from one sample of a study of human T cells and chemical hapten exposure. TCRdb reprocessed the RACE reads via MiXCR and lists one record per CDR3 protein. The sample comprises approximately 71,000 distinct CDR3 sequences, approximately 12% of which are singletons, and roughly 1.5% rests with the top ten. Sequenced material: whole blood, taken in connection with sensitization to the hapten diphenylcyclopropenone (DPC). The receptors were gathered from a woman in her fifties or sixties with alopecia areata. Some clones in this sample may be carry-over from other donors' samples. CDR3s include the opening cysteine and the closing phenylalanine or tryptophan. A D gene is named only where the DNA matches it firmly. Expanded clones are given a class, and other clones once, few, many or no size at all.

v_gene	d_gene	abundance	j_gene	CDR3aa	CDR3nt
TRBV18	.	many	TRBJ2-1	CASSPRQAYNEQFF	TGTGCCAGCTCACCAAGGCAGGCCTACAATGAGCAGTTCTTC
TRBV7-8	.	many	TRBJ2-1	CASVRPVINEQFF	TGTGCCAGCGTCCGGCCGGTTATCAATGAGCAGTTCTTC
TRBV29-1	.	.	TRBJ2-1	CSPREFFCNEQFF	TGCAGCCCTAGGGAATTTTTCTGCAATGAGCAGTTCTTC
TRBV12-3/TRBV12-4	.	.	TRBJ2-7	CASSPQTAAYEQYF	TGTGCCAGCAGTCCTCAGACGGCAGCCTACGAGCAGTACTTC
TRBV12-5	.	many	TRBJ1-1	CASGLASSPGLNTEAFF	TGTGCTAGTGGTTTGGCCTCTTCCCCCGGCCTGAACACTGAAGCTTTCTTT
TRBV7-9	.	many	TRBJ2-7	CASSFGAEQYF	TGTGCCAGCAGCTTCGGTGCCGAGCAGTACTTC
TRBV6-2/TRBV6-3	TRBD1	few	TRBJ2-3	CASRSTGEDTQYF	TGTGCCAGCAGGTCGACAGGGGAAGATACGCAGTATTTT
TRBV5-1	.	.	TRBJ2-3	CASSLRGAADTQYF	TGCGCCAGCAGCTTGCGGGGAGCAGCAGATACGCAGTATTTT
TRBV28	TRBD2	few	TRBJ2-7	CASSLETSGRYEQYF	TGTGCCAGCAGTTTAGAGACTAGCGGGCGGTACGAGCAGTACTTC
TRBV29-1	TRBD1	many	TRBJ2-7	CSVEDRRQGSEQYF	TGCAGCGTTGAAGATCGGAGACAGGGGAGCGAGCAGTACTTC
TRBV6-1	.	many	TRBJ1-5	CASSEAGSGNQPQHF	TGTGCCAGCAGTGAAGCTGGTTCAGGCAATCAGCCCCAGCATTTT
TRBV6-6	.	few	TRBJ2-3	CASRHMGQQVSDTQYF	TGTGCCAGCAGACACATGGGACAACAGGTGTCAGATACGCAGTATTTT
TRBV20-1	.	many	TRBJ1-2	CSARNRDPYGYTF	TGCAGTGCTAGAAACAGGGACCCCTATGGCTACACCTTC
TRBV12-3/TRBV12-4	.	.	TRBJ1-4	CASQRGGDEKLFF	TGTGCCAGCCAAAGGGGTGGAGATGAAAAACTGTTTTTT
TRBV28	.	few	TRBJ1-3	CASSFERRNTIYF	TGTGCCAGCAGTTTCGAGCGGAGAAACACCATATATTTT
TRBV7-8	.	few	TRBJ1-1	CASSLTDMNTEAFF	TGTGCCAGCAGCTTGACAGATATGAACACTGAAGCTTTCTTT
TRBV7-9	.	.	TRBJ2-7	CASSAQGIGEQYF	TGTGCCAGCAGCGCCCAGGGGATCGGCGAGCAGTACTTC
TRBV7-9	.	few	TRBJ2-5	CASSRRLQETQYF	TGTGCCAGCAGCCGGAGGCTGCAAGAGACCCAGTACTTC
TRBV28	.	many	TRBJ1-2	CASSIRGGNYGYTF	TGTGCCAGCAGTATCAGGGGAGGTAACTATGGCTACACCTTC
TRBV7-2	.	.	TRBJ1-1	CASNSPPNSEAFF	TGTGCCAGCAACTCACCTCCTAACAGTGAAGCTTTCTTT
TRBV12-3/TRBV12-4	.	few	TRBJ2-5	CASSIEETQYF	TGTGCCAGCAGTATAGAAGAGACCCAGTACTTC
TRBV18	.	many	TRBJ2-5	CASSPAGEETQYF	TGTGCCAGCTCACCAGCAGGGGAAGAGACCCAGTACTTC
TRBV7-2	.	many	TRBJ1-6	CASSPNQSNSPLHF	TGTGCCAGCAGCCCCAACCAGAGCAATTCACCCCTCCACTTT
TRBV14	.	many	TRBJ2-2	CASNRQANTGELFF	TGTGCCAGCAATAGACAGGCGAACACCGGGGAGCTGTTTTTT
TRBV2	.	.	TRBJ2-5	CARGRQGGRETQYF	TGTGCCAGAGGGAGACAGGGAGGTCGAGAGACCCAGTACTTC
TRBV18	.	many	TRBJ2-3	CASSKASSPDTQYF	TGTGCCAGCTCAAAGGCTAGTTCACCAGATACGCAGTATTTT
TRBV20-1	.	.	TRBJ2-2	CSAPIFGSLNTGELFF	TGCAGTGCCCCTATTTTTGGGAGCCTGAACACCGGGGAGCTGTTTTTT
TRBV6-2/TRBV6-3	.	.	TRBJ2-7	CASSFHPYEQYF	TGTGCCAGCAGTTTCCACCCCTACGAGCAGTACTTC
TRBV7-2	TRBD1	many	TRBJ2-6	CASTLQGQGWSGANVLTF	TGTGCCAGCACCTTACAGGGACAGGGATGGTCTGGGGCCAACGTCCTGACTTTC
TRBV11-2	.	few	TRBJ1-6	CASSFGTARGGPLHF	TGTGCCAGCAGCTTCGGGACGGCCAGAGGAGGACCCCTCCACTTT
TRBV28	TRBD2	.	TRBJ2-7	CASSLGTSWYEQYF	TGTGCCAGCAGTTTAGGGACTAGCTGGTACGAGCAGTACTTC
TRBV2	.	many	TRBJ2-5	CASGEKTQYF	TGTGCCAGCGGGGAAAAGACCCAGTACTTC
TRBV7-2	TRBD1	.	TRBJ2-5	CASSPRTGQETQYF	TGTGCCAGCAGCCCGCGGACAGGGCAAGAGACCCAGTACTTC
TRBV4-2	TRBD2	many	TRBJ2-1	CASSRATQGLAPSYNEQFF	TGTGCCAGCAGCCGCGCCACCCAGGGACTAGCGCCTTCCTACAATGAGCAGTTCTTC
TRBV6-6	.	.	TRBJ2-2	CATSRSPGELFF	TGTGCCACTTCAAGGAGCCCCGGGGAGCTGTTTTTT
TRBV19	.	few	TRBJ1-5	CASSIGLTGNQPQHF	TGTGCCAGTAGTATCGGACTGACGGGCAATCAGCCCCAGCATTTT
TRBV5-5	TRBD1	many	TRBJ1-3	CASSWRQGEGNTIYF	TGTGCCAGCAGCTGGAGACAGGGAGAGGGAAACACCATATATTTT
TRBV4-2	.	few	TRBJ2-1	CASSQDARVGERGEQFF	TGTGCCAGCAGCCAAGATGCTAGGGTCGGTGAGAGAGGTGAGCAGTTCTTC
TRBV6-5	.	few	TRBJ1-1	CATLPGAGNTEAFF	TGTGCCACCCTCCCCGGGGCAGGGAACACTGAAGCTTTCTTT
TRBV13	.	many	TRBJ1-1	CASSLETRVNEAFF	TGTGCCAGCAGCTTAGAAACCCGGGTGAATGAAGCTTTCTTT
TRBV5-6	TRBD1	.	TRBJ1-1	CASSLVGTAKNTEAFF	TGTGCCAGCAGCTTGGTGGGGACAGCTAAGAACACTGAAGCTTTCTTT
TRBV7-9	TRBD1	few	TRBJ2-3	CASSNTGGTTDTQYF	TGTGCCAGCAGCAACACAGGGGGTACCACAGATACGCAGTATTTT
TRBV5-1	TRBD1	.	TRBJ2-1	CASSFTTGRNNEQFF	TGCGCCAGCAGCTTTACGACAGGGCGAAACAATGAGCAGTTCTTC
TRBV6-2/TRBV6-3	.	.	TRBJ1-6	CASSYSRDFSSYNSPLHF	TGTGCCAGCAGTTACTCCCGGGACTTTAGCTCCTATAATTCACCCCTCCACTTT
TRBV6-5	TRBD1	.	TRBJ1-6	CASSYSRQGATPLHF	TGTGCCAGCAGTTACTCCCGGCAGGGGGCTACACCCCTCCACTTT
TRBV5-1	.	.	TRBJ1-1	CASSRTGANTEAFF	TGCGCCAGCAGCCGAACGGGGGCGAACACTGAAGCTTTCTTT
TRBV7-9	.	.	TRBJ1-4	CASSLRPKPNEKLFF	TGTGCCAGCAGCTTAAGGCCAAAGCCTAATGAAAAACTGTTTTTT